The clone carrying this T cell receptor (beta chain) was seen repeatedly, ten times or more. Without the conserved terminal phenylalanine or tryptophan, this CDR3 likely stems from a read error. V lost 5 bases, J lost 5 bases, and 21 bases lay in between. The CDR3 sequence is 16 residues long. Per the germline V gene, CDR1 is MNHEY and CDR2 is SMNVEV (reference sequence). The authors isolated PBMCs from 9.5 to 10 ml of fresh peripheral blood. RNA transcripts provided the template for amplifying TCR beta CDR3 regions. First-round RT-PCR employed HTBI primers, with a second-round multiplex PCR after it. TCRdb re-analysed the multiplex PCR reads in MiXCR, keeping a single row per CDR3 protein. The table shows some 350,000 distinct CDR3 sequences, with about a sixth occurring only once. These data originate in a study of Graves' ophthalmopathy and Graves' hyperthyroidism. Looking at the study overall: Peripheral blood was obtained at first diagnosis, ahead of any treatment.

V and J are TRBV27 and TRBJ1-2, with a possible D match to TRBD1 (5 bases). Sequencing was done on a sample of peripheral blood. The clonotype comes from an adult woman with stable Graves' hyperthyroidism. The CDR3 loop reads CASSPGTEGLIYGYTL. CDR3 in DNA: TGTGCCAGCAGTCCCGGGACCGAGGGGCTAATTTATGGCTACACCCTC.